A selection of T cell receptor beta chains follows, all from one sample in a study of cytomegalovirus exposure and HLA in healthy donors. TCRdb's copy holds only in-frame clones and misses some; the assay was immunoSEQ multiplex PCR. Seen here are more than 65,000 clones, roughly 80% observed once, and the top ten hold 6.2%. Specimen: PBMCs. Receptor source: a woman aged 45-65 years in good health and CMV-seropositive. CDR3s include the opening cysteine and the closing phenylalanine or tryptophan. Each record gives: clone size, V gene, D gene, J gene, CDR3 DNA, CDR3 protein. D genes are given only for firm matches. Part of the rows lack a size; the others show once, few, many or a class for expanded clones.

clone_size: -
v_call: TRBV5-6
d_call: TRBD2
j_call: TRBJ2-5
cdr3_nt: TGTGCCAGCAGCTTGGCGGGCGGGGGGGTAGAGACCCAGTACTTC
cdr3_aa: CASSLAGGGVETQYF

clone_size: few
v_call: TRBV5-1
d_call: -
j_call: TRBJ1-1
cdr3_nt: TGCGCCAGCAGCCCTTTCCGGGACACTGAAGCTTTCTTT
cdr3_aa: CASSPFRDTEAFF

clone_size: -
v_call: TRBV9
d_call: TRBD1
j_call: TRBJ2-7
cdr3_nt: TGTGCCAGCAGCCCTAAGGACAGGGTAGGCTACGAGCAGTACTTC
cdr3_aa: CASSPKDRVGYEQYF

clone_size: -
v_call: TRBV7-2
d_call: -
j_call: TRBJ1-2
cdr3_nt: TGTGCCAGCAGCTTAGAACAGTCCCTCTATGGCTACACCTTC
cdr3_aa: CASSLEQSLYGYTF

clone_size: -
v_call: TRBV7-6
d_call: -
j_call: TRBJ2-1
cdr3_nt: TGTGCCAGCAGCTTAGAAGTGGGGGCCCATGAGCAGTTCTTC
cdr3_aa: CASSLEVGAHEQFF

clone_size: -
v_call: TRBV5-6
d_call: TRBD1
j_call: TRBJ2-7
cdr3_nt: TGTGCCAGCACCTCACAGGGGGCAGCCTACGAGCAGTACTTC
cdr3_aa: CASTSQGAAYEQYF

clone_size: -
v_call: TRBV5-4
d_call: -
j_call: TRBJ1-5
cdr3_nt: TGTGCCAGCAGCTCTACCCTCCCCGATCAGCCCCAGCATTTT
cdr3_aa: CASSSTLPDQPQHF

clone_size: -
v_call: TRBV18
d_call: -
j_call: TRBJ1-5
cdr3_nt: TGTGCCAGCTCACCGGGCCCCAGTGTGGGTCAGCCCCAGCATTTT
cdr3_aa: CASSPGPSVGQPQHF

clone_size: few
v_call: TRBV28
d_call: TRBD2
j_call: TRBJ2-1
cdr3_nt: TGTGCCAGCAGTTCCACTAGCGGGGGGAACAATGAGCAGTTCTTC
cdr3_aa: CASSSTSGGNNEQFF

clone_size: -
v_call: TRBV4-2
d_call: TRBD2
j_call: TRBJ2-1
cdr3_nt: TGTGCCAGCAGCCCCCCTAGCGGGAGGGCTTCCTACAATGAGCAGTTCTTC
cdr3_aa: CASSPPSGRASYNEQFF

clone_size: -
v_call: TRBV6-6
d_call: -
j_call: TRBJ2-1
cdr3_nt: TGTGCCAGTAAGGCTAGTCCCAATGAGCAGTTCTTC
cdr3_aa: CASKASPNEQFF

clone_size: few
v_call: TRBV30
d_call: -
j_call: TRBJ2-5
cdr3_nt: TGTGCCTGGAAAATACAGGGCGGAAAGACCCAGTACTTC
cdr3_aa: CAWKIQGGKTQYF

clone_size: -
v_call: TRBV6-5
d_call: TRBD2
j_call: TRBJ2-1
cdr3_nt: TGTGCCAGCAGTTTAGTAGCGGGAGCCTACAATGAGCAGTTCTTC
cdr3_aa: CASSLVAGAYNEQFF

clone_size: few
v_call: TRBV27
d_call: -
j_call: TRBJ2-4
cdr3_nt: TGTGCCAGCAGTCCCTTGGCCAAAAACATTCAGTACTTC
cdr3_aa: CASSPLAKNIQYF

clone_size: once
v_call: TRBV28
d_call: TRBD1
j_call: TRBJ2-7
cdr3_nt: TGTGCCAGCAGCCAAGGGGGACAGCCCTACGAGCAGTACTTC
cdr3_aa: CASSQGGQPYEQYF

clone_size: -
v_call: TRBV6-5
d_call: -
j_call: TRBJ1-2
cdr3_nt: TGTGCCAGCAGTCCTACAGGGCCGAGCTATGGCTACACCTTC
cdr3_aa: CASSPTGPSYGYTF

clone_size: -
v_call: TRBV15
d_call: -
j_call: TRBJ1-5
cdr3_nt: TGTGCCACCAGCAGAGCTCCGGGGGGCGCCCAGCCCCAGCATTTT
cdr3_aa: CATSRAPGGAQPQHF

clone_size: -
v_call: TRBV7-3
d_call: -
j_call: TRBJ2-7
cdr3_nt: TGTGCCAGCAGCTTAGCAGGCTACTACGAGCAGTACTTC
cdr3_aa: CASSLAGYYEQYF

clone_size: once
v_call: TRBV12-5
d_call: -
j_call: TRBJ2-1
cdr3_nt: TGTGCTAGTGGTTTGGTCGGTGAGCAGTTCTTC
cdr3_aa: CASGLVGEQFF

clone_size: -
v_call: TRBV7-2
d_call: -
j_call: TRBJ2-7
cdr3_nt: TGTGCCAGCAGCTTAAGACAGCCCTACGAGCAGTACTTC
cdr3_aa: CASSLRQPYEQYF

clone_size: once
v_call: TRBV14
d_call: -
j_call: TRBJ2-2
cdr3_nt: TGTGCCAGCAGCCAAGATCAGAGGAGTAGCTGGAACACCGGGGAGCTGTTTTTT
cdr3_aa: CASSQDQRSSWNTGELFF

clone_size: -
v_call: TRBV13
d_call: TRBD1
j_call: TRBJ2-5
cdr3_nt: TGTGCCAGCAGCGACAGGGGGCTGCAAGAGACCCAGTACTTC
cdr3_aa: CASSDRGLQETQYF

clone_size: -
v_call: TRBV7-8
d_call: TRBD1
j_call: TRBJ2-2
cdr3_nt: TGTGCCAGCAGCTTAGTCGCAGGGGGCACTTTTAACACCGGGGAGCTGTTTTTT
cdr3_aa: CASSLVAGGTFNTGELFF

clone_size: -
v_call: TRBV2
d_call: TRBD2
j_call: TRBJ2-3
cdr3_nt: TGTGCCAGCAGTGAAATAGCGGGAGGAGGCACAGATACGCAGTATTTT
cdr3_aa: CASSEIAGGGTDTQYF

clone_size: -
v_call: TRBV5-1
d_call: -
j_call: TRBJ1-2
cdr3_nt: TGCGCCAGCAGCCCTCAGGGCCAGCCGAACTATGGCTACACCTTC
cdr3_aa: CASSPQGQPNYGYTF

clone_size: -
v_call: TRBV4-1
d_call: -
j_call: TRBJ1-6
cdr3_nt: TGCGCCAGCAGCCAAGCATCAGGTTATAATTCACCCCTCCACTTT
cdr3_aa: CASSQASGYNSPLHF

clone_size: -
v_call: TRBV11-2
d_call: -
j_call: TRBJ1-5
cdr3_nt: TGTGCCAGCAGCGACCGACGGAGCTATAGCAATCAGCCCCAGCATTTT
cdr3_aa: CASSDRRSYSNQPQHF

clone_size: -
v_call: TRBV5-1
d_call: -
j_call: TRBJ2-3
cdr3_nt: TGCGCCAGCAGCTTGGGGAACAGGGAAATTCAGTATTTT
cdr3_aa: CASSLGNREIQYF

clone_size: once
v_call: TRBV19
d_call: TRBD1
j_call: TRBJ1-2
cdr3_nt: TGTGCCAGTAACCCTAAACAGGGGTCGGGCTACACCTTC
cdr3_aa: CASNPKQGSGYTF

clone_size: -
v_call: TRBV5-1
d_call: TRBD1
j_call: TRBJ2-7
cdr3_nt: TGCGCCAGCAGCGAACAGGGGGCCTACGAGCAGTACTTC
cdr3_aa: CASSEQGAYEQYF

clone_size: -
v_call: TRBV19
d_call: TRBD1
j_call: TRBJ1-2
cdr3_nt: TGTGCCAGTAGTACTCCGGGACAGGGGTTATACTATGGCTACACCTTC
cdr3_aa: CASSTPGQGLYYGYTF

clone_size: once
v_call: TRBV19
d_call: -
j_call: TRBJ2-5
cdr3_nt: TGTGCCAGTAGTATAGTTCCAGCAGGAGAGACCCAGTACTTC
cdr3_aa: CASSIVPAGETQYF

clone_size: -
v_call: TRBV18
d_call: -
j_call: TRBJ1-2
cdr3_nt: TGTGCCAGCTCACCTAGCGTGACTAACTATGGCTACACCTTC
cdr3_aa: CASSPSVTNYGYTF

clone_size: -
v_call: TRBV6-1
d_call: -
j_call: TRBJ2-7
cdr3_nt: TGTGCCAGCAGTGAAGCTGGGGCGGACTACGAGCAGTACTTC
cdr3_aa: CASSEAGADYEQYF

clone_size: few
v_call: TRBV28
d_call: -
j_call: TRBJ2-7
cdr3_nt: TGTGCCAGCAGTTTCCGGGCCTACGAGCAGTACTTC
cdr3_aa: CASSFRAYEQYF

clone_size: -
v_call: TRBV11-2
d_call: -
j_call: TRBJ1-1
cdr3_nt: TGTGCCAGCAGCCCCTCCCCCACCACAGCTGAAGCTTTCTTT
cdr3_aa: CASSPSPTTAEAFF

clone_size: -
v_call: TRBV13
d_call: -
j_call: TRBJ2-7
cdr3_nt: TGTGCCAGCAGCCCCAGACAGAGCTACGAGCAGTACTTC
cdr3_aa: CASSPRQSYEQYF

clone_size: -
v_call: TRBV30
d_call: TRBD1
j_call: TRBJ1-1
cdr3_nt: TGTGCCTGGAGTGGGGGACAGCCGAACACTGAAGCTTTCTTT
cdr3_aa: CAWSGGQPNTEAFF

clone_size: -
v_call: TRBV4-1
d_call: -
j_call: TRBJ1-1
cdr3_nt: TGCGCCAGCAGCCAAGTCCCACAGGCCTTGAACACTGAAGCTTTCTTT
cdr3_aa: CASSQVPQALNTEAFF

clone_size: -
v_call: TRBV5-6
d_call: TRBD1
j_call: TRBJ2-2
cdr3_nt: TGTGCCAGCAGCGTAGGACAGGTGACCGGGGAGCTGTTTTTT
cdr3_aa: CASSVGQVTGELFF